This entry describes one TCR beta chain. Its antigen is unidentified. This specimen belongs to a study of blood T cells in healthy people across ages. With 0 bases clipped from V and 5 bases from J, the junction kept 13 bases outside the gene matches. The CDR3 is 17 residues long. CDR1 SGHRS and CDR2 YFSETQ come from the germline V gene. General observations from the study: There were more naive CD4+ cells and higher diversity in long-lived donors than in aged donors. Older individuals had lower TCR beta diversity per million T cells (the decline was roughly linear).

For the second PCR, which ran for about 6 to 11 cycles, a sample-barcoded 5' primer and a J-beta primer mix were used. Every molecule of cDNA carried a tag from a template-switch adaptor with 12 random nucleotides. No fewer than 3 million CDR3-containing paired-end reads came from each sample. A single record per CDR3 protein comes from TCRdb applying MiXCR to the 5' RACE reads. The sample lists 1.5 million to 2 million distinct CDR3 sequences; around 48% were seen once. Specimen: blood. The TCR was taken from a woman between 40 and 55 years old in good health. The rearrangement uses TRBV5-1 and TRBJ1-2, with 7 bases aligning to TRBD1. The CDR3 DNA follows: TGCGCCAGCAGCTTGGGACAGGGCATGATTGCAACTTATGGCTACACCTTC. Translation gives CASSLGQGMIATYGYTF.